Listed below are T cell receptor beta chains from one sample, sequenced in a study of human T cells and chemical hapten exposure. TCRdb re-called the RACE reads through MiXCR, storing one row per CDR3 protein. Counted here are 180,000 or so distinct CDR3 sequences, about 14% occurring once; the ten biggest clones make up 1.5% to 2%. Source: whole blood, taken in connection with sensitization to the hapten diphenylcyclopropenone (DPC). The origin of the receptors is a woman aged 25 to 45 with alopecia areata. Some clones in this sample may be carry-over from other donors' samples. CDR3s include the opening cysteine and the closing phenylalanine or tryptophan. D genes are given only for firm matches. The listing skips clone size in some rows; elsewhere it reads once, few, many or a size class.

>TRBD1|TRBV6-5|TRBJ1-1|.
TGTGCCAGCAGTTGGGAACGGACAGGACTCGGGGGCACTGAAGCTTTCTTT
CASSWERTGLGGTEAFF
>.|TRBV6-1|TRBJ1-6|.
TGTGCCAGCAGTGAAGTGAACTCCAGAGGGTATAATTCACCCCTCCACTTT
CASSEVNSRGYNSPLHF
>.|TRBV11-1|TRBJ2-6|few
TGTGCCAGCAGCTTTTTAACCTCTGGGGCCAACGTCCTGACTTTC
CASSFLTSGANVLTF
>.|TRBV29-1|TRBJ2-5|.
TGCAGCTTGGCGGGCGGGAAGGGAGAGACCCAGTACTTC
CSLAGGKGETQYF
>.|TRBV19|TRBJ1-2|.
TGTGCCAGTAGTATGTTTGGTGAGGGCTACACCTTC
CASSMFGEGYTF
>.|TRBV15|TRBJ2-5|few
TGTGCCACCAGCCCCTCCCAGGGGTGGCAACAAGAGACCCAGTACTTC
CATSPSQGWQQETQYF
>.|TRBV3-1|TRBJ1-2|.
TGTGCCAGCAGCCAAGGGATTCAGAGGTCGGGTGGCTACACCTTC
CASSQGIQRSGGYTF
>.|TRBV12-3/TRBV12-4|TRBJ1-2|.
TGTGCCAGCAGTTTCGGTGGAACCTGGCATGGCTACACCTTC
CASSFGGTWHGYTF
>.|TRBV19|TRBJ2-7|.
TGTGCCAGTAGTCGGGCCGGGACTGACCCTTACGAGCAGTACTTC
CASSRAGTDPYEQYF
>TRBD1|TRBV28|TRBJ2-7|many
TGTGCCAGCAGCATCGACAGGGCCTACGAGCAGTACTTC
CASSIDRAYEQYF
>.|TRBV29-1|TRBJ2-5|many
TGCAGCGTTGGGGACGAGACCCAGTACTTC
CSVGDETQYF
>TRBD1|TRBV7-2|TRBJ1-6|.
TGTGCCAGCAGGCTCAGGACAGGGAGTCTCCACTTT
CASRLRTGSLHF
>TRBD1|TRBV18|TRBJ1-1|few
TGTGCCAGCTCAAGCACACAGGGGGCGCAGGGCACTGAAGCTTTCTTT
CASSSTQGAQGTEAFF
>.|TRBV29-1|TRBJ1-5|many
TGCAGCGTTGTAGACGGGGAAAATCAGCCCCAGCATTTT
CSVVDGENQPQHF